A single sample gave rise to the 28 T cell receptor beta chains below, sequenced in a study of blood T cell repertoires in COVID-19. Libraries were prepared by immunoSEQ multiplex PCR; TCRdb keeps only in-frame clonotypes and omits some of them. Of 100,000 to 150,000 clones detected, over 85% appear once; the ten largest clones hold 4% to 5%. Specimen: peripheral blood. The receptors stem from a man aged 55-75 years with COVID-19, enrolled during active disease.

V and J are TRBV5-1 and TRBJ1-5, with D possibly being TRBD1 (5 bases). The germline V gene has CDR1 SGHRS and CDR2 YFSETQ. V was cut by 3 bases and J by 2 bases, with 12 bases left in between. CDR3 length: 15 amino acids. The CDR3 DNA reads as TGCGCCAGCAGCTCCGGGGGGACGGGCAATCAGCCCCAGCATTTT. Amino acids: CASSSGGTGNQPQHF. Complete variable domain (other parts from reference TRBV5-1 and TRBJ1-5): KAGVTQTPRYLIKTRGQQVTLSCSPISGHRSVSWYQQTPGQGLQFLFEYFSETQRNKGNFPGRFSGRQFSNSRSEMNVSTLELGDSALYLCASSSGGTGNQPQHFGDGTRLSIL.

V usage is TRBV15 and J usage is TRBJ1-6, with D possibly TRBD1 on 5 matching bases. Trimming removed 3 bases at V and 7 bases at J, with 13 bases between. The CDR3 extends over 15 amino acids. Germline lookup yields CDR1 LNHNV and CDR2 YYDKDF (reference sequence). CDR3 amino acids: CATSRGGLLNSPLHF. The CDR3 nucleotides read TGTGCCACCAGCAGGGGGGGACTGTTAAATTCACCCCTCCACTTT.

The rearrangement links TRBV6-5 to TRBJ1-1; TRBD1 matches at 8 bases. The length of the CDR3 is 15 residues. The V gene end was trimmed by 7 bases and the J gene end by 5 bases; junction bases not matched to a gene: 12. The germline V gene encodes CDR1 MNHEY and CDR2 SVGAGI. This chain's CDR3 is CASNVQGGPGTEAFF. In DNA form, the CDR3 reads TGTGCCAGCAACGTACAGGGGGGACCTGGTACTGAAGCTTTCTTT.

This clone was observed once. This chain uses TRBV7-2 with TRBJ1-6; no clear D gene. Germline V lookup: CDR1 SGHTA, CDR2 FQGNSA. This CDR3 has 15 amino acids. V was pared by 1 base and J by 10 bases, with 14 bases between. This CDR3 is CASSLEEGLSSPLHF. As DNA, the CDR3 is TGTGCCAGCAGCTTAGAGGAGGGATTGAGCTCACCCCTCCACTTT.

CDR3 sequence: CASSLDRDRGGQPQHF. The CDR3 nucleotides are TGTGCCAGCTCGCTCGACAGGGACAGGGGGGGCCAGCCCCAGCATTTT. J is TRBJ1-5 and V is TRBV18; 11 bases are a match to TRBD1. The J segment lost 7 bases and the V segment lost 6 bases, leaving 11 bases of the junction unmatched. CDR1 is KGHSH and CDR2 is LQKENI in the germline V gene. CDR3 length equals 16 residues.

The chain employs TRBV5-4 and TRBJ1-1; unclear D gene. V lost 2 bases to trimming and J lost 5 bases, with 13 bases between them. The CDR3 has 14 residues. Germline V lookup: CDR1 SGHNT, CDR2 YYREEE (reference sequence). CDR3 bases: TGTGCCAGCAGCTTTCGGACGGAGGGTACTGAAGCTTTCTTT. It encodes CASSFRTEGTEAFF.

The J gene is TRBJ1-4, the V gene TRBV7-9; unclear D gene. Trimming took 4 bases from V and 6 from J, leaving 12 bases between them. Germline V gives CDR1 SEHNR, CDR2 FQNEAQ (reference sequence). The length of the CDR3 is 14 residues. For the CDR3, the DNA is TGTGCCAGCAGCTACCCCGCGGAAGATGAAAAACTGTTTTTT. Amino acids: CASSYPAEDEKLFF. Looking up the rest from reference TRBV7-9 and TRBJ1-4 gives the full variable domain: DTGVSQNPRHKITKRGQNVTFRCDPISEHNRLYWYRQTLGQGPEFLTYFQNEAQLEKSRLLSDRFSAERPKGSFSTLEIQRTEQGDSAMYLCASSYPAEDEKLFFGSGTQLSVL.

A single count supports this clone. The CDR3 DNA sequence: TGTGCCAGCAGCTTAGGAGAGAGAAATGAAGCTTTCTTT. This encodes CASSLGERNEAFF. J is TRBJ1-1 and V is TRBV11-3; the D is unclear. Germline CDR1 and CDR2: SGHNT and YENEEA. The CDR3 covers 13 residues. With 1 base removed from V and 7 bases from J, the gap between germline ends came to 10 bases.

The V gene is TRBV4-2, the J gene TRBJ1-2; 7 bases match TRBD1. Germline V gene sequence: CDR1 LGHNA, CDR2 YNFKEQ. The CDR3 totals 16 residues. The V segment lost 7 bases and the J segment 6 bases; nucleotides outside the gene matches: 17. The CDR3 region has the DNA TGTGCCAGCACACCCTCCCCTCCAGGGGGTCAGAATGGCTACACCTTC. Translated, it gives CASTPSPPGGQNGYTF.

The rearrangement uses TRBV7-9 and TRBJ1-3, with 12 bases matching TRBD1. Germline trimming cut 2 bases from V and 4 bases from J; bases unmatched to any gene: 6. CDR3 length: 17 residues. Germline CDR1 SEHNR, CDR2 FQNEAQ (reference sequence). The CDR3 reads CASSLTMGQGAGNTIYF. In nucleotides, the CDR3 is TGTGCCAGCAGCTTAACGATGGGACAGGGGGCCGGAAACACCATATATTTT.

The chain joins TRBV24-1 to TRBJ2-1, with D possibly TRBD1 on 6 matching bases. The length of the CDR3 is 18 residues. The germline V and J ends were trimmed by 1 base and 0 bases, with 15 bases remaining between them. CDR1 is KGHDR, CDR2 SFDVKD, per germline. The CDR3 DNA reads as TGTGCCACCAGTGATTTACCTTTTACAGGGATCTCCTACAATGAGCAGTTCTTC. It specifies CATSDLPFTGISYNEQFF.

DNA of the CDR3: TGTGCCAGCAGCCTCGGGACCTACGAGCAGTACTTC. It translates to CASSLGTYEQYF. J is TRBJ2-7 and V is TRBV3-1 (or the pseudogene TRBV3-2), with TRBD2 as a possible D gene (5 bases). V was pared by 4 bases and J by 2 bases, with 6 bases between. Germline loops: CDR1 LGHDT, CDR2 YNNKEL (reference sequence). The CDR3 is made up of 12 amino acids.

The rearrangement uses TRBV14 and TRBJ1-2; the D is unclear. The CDR3 contains 14 residues. The germline V and J ends were trimmed by 1 base and 4 bases, with 10 bases remaining between them. From germline, CDR1 is SGHDN and CDR2 FVKESK. Here the CDR3 reads CASSQGSGFYGYTF. DNA of the CDR3: TGTGCCAGCAGCCAAGGCTCGGGATTCTATGGCTACACCTTC.

The chain carries TRBV27 and TRBJ2-7; no clear D gene. Trimming shortened V by 0 bases and J by 0 bases, and 12 bases separated the two germline ends. The CDR3 loop spans 16 amino acids. The germline V gene encodes CDR1 MNHEY and CDR2 SMNVEV (reference sequence). This CDR3 reads CASSLSMASSSYEQYF. For the CDR3, the DNA is TGTGCCAGCAGTTTATCGATGGCATCCTCCTCCTACGAGCAGTACTTC.

The chain couples TRBV5-5 to TRBJ1-1; 7 positions match TRBD1. J gave up 4 bases and V 4 bases, and 10 bases lay outside the gene matches. The germline gives CDR1 SGHKS, CDR2 YYEKEE (reference sequence). The CDR3 is made up of 15 amino acids. In nucleotides, the CDR3 is TGTGCCAGCAGCCCGATCCACAGGGGCAGCACTGAAGCTTTCTTT. Amino acid sequence: CASSPIHRGSTEAFF.

This clone appeared once. The chain links TRBV5-8 to TRBJ2-5, with 9 positions matching TRBD1. The CDR3 has 14 residues. The V and J ends lost 4 bases and 4 bases, in that order; junction bases with no gene match: 5. Per the germline V gene, CDR1 is SGHTS and CDR2 is YDEGEE. The CDR3 nucleotides read TGTGCCAGCAGCCCTGGACAGGGGATAGAGACCCAGTACTTC. Amino acid sequence: CASSPGQGIETQYF.

The chain has TRBV6-5 and TRBJ1-2; D gene unclear. In germline, CDR1 is MNHEY, CDR2 SVGAGI. V gave up 6 bases and J gave up 0 bases, with 8 bases separating them. The CDR3 spans 13 residues. CDR3 residues: CASSGVTNYGYTF. CDR3 bases: TGTGCCAGCAGCGGGGTTACTAACTATGGCTACACCTTC.

This rearrangement joins TRBV28 to TRBJ2-7; 9 bases match TRBD2. The CDR3 has 16 amino acids. CDR1 MDHEN and CDR2 SYDVKM come from the germline V gene. Trimming removed 4 bases from V and 4 bases from J; junction bases left unmatched: 11. Here the CDR3 reads CASSSPAAGGPYEQYF. In nucleotides, the CDR3 is TGTGCCAGCAGTTCCCCCGCTGCGGGAGGGCCTTACGAGCAGTACTTC.

The chain has TRBV2 and TRBJ1-1; perhaps TRBD1 as D (6 bases). V gave up 8 bases and J gave up 2 bases, with 15 bases separating them. The length of the CDR3 is 14 residues. Germline CDR1 and CDR2: SNHLY and FYNNEI. CDR3 DNA sequence: TGTGCCAGCCGGGCCCGAGGGGGAAACACTGAAGCTTTCTTT. It is translated as CASRARGGNTEAFF.

V usage is TRBV29-1 and J usage is TRBJ1-2; a weak D match, TRBD1 (5 bases). CDR1 SQVTM and CDR2 ANQGSEA come from the germline V gene. This CDR3 comprises 12 residues. The germline V and J ends were trimmed by 4 bases and 2 bases, with 8 bases remaining between them. CDR3 DNA: TGCAGCGTTGTCGCAGGGAACTATGGCTACACCTTC. Protein: CSVVAGNYGYTF.

The chain joins TRBV29-1 to TRBJ1-4, with 8 bases lining up with TRBD1. The CDR3 length is 14 residues. Germline assignment: CDR1 SQVTM and CDR2 ANQGSEA. V gave up 7 bases and J gave up 0 bases; unmatched junction bases: 4. The CDR3 loop reads CSAGQGATNEKLFF. In nucleotides, the CDR3 is TGCAGCGCCGGACAGGGCGCAACTAATGAAAAACTGTTTTTT.

Here the CDR3 reads CASSYSSTGNEQFF. The CDR3 DNA is TGTGCCAGCAGTTACTCGAGTACGGGGAATGAGCAGTTCTTC. The chain employs TRBV6-2 or TRBV6-3 and TRBJ2-1, with a weak D call TRBD2 (5 bases). V was clipped by 0 bases and J by 7 bases, with 10 bases between them. Germline values: CDR1 MNHEY, CDR2 SVGEGT. The CDR3 length is 14 residues.

The V call is TRBV5-4, the J call TRBJ1-1; no reliable D call. V was clipped by 3 bases and J by 0 bases, with 6 bases between them. CDR3 length: 13 residues. Germline V lookup: CDR1 SGHNT, CDR2 YYREEE (reference sequence). The CDR3 bases are TGTGCCAGCAGCTCGACTTTGAACACTGAAGCTTTCTTT. This gives the protein CASSSTLNTEAFF.

The chain links TRBV3-1 (or the pseudogene TRBV3-2) to TRBJ1-2; TRBD1 is a possible D gene (5 bases). The germline gives CDR1 LGHDT, CDR2 YNNKEL (reference sequence). V was pared by 6 bases and J by 2 bases, with 13 bases between. The CDR3 contains 14 residues. DNA for the CDR3: TGTGCCAGCAGTGAAGGACCAGGGAACTATGGCTACACCTTC. Amino acids: CASSEGPGNYGYTF.

Here the CDR3 reads CASSYIYGSTEAFF. CDR3 bases: TGTGCCAGCAGCTACATATACGGATCGACAGAAGCTTTCTTT. This chain uses TRBV5-4 with TRBJ1-1; the D is unclear. This CDR3 region has 14 residues. CDR1 SGHNT and CDR2 YYREEE come from the germline V gene (reference sequence). The V and J ends lost 3 bases and 8 bases respectively, with 17 bases between them. Variable domain in full (rest from reference TRBV5-4 and TRBJ1-1): ETGVTQSPTHLIKTRGQQVTLRCSSQSGHNTVSWYQQALGQGPQFIFQYYREEENGRGNFPPRFSGLQFPNYSSELNVNALELDDSALYLCASSYIYGSTEAFFGQGTRLTVV.

The chain's CDR3 is CAWSKAGVTDTQYF. The CDR3, as DNA: TGTGCCTGGAGTAAAGCGGGAGTTACAGATACGCAGTATTTT. The chain is built from TRBV30 and TRBJ2-3; 8 nucleotides line up with TRBD2. The CDR3 extends over 14 amino acids. The V and J ends lost 2 bases and 3 bases, in that order; junction bases with no gene match: 4. CDR1 is GTSNPN and CDR2 is SVGIG in the germline V gene (reference sequence).

For this clone: The sample has other DNA sequences that encode this CDR3 too. The V and J genes are TRBV19 and TRBJ2-7; D may be TRBD1 (6 bases). Trimming pared 3 bases from V and 4 bases from J, leaving 10 bases between. The germline V gene encodes CDR1 LNHDA and CDR2 SQIVND (reference sequence). The length of the CDR3 is 13 residues. The DNA for the CDR3 is TGTGCCAGTAGTATCGGGACACGGTACGAGCAGTACTTC. Its translation is CASSIGTRYEQYF.

The chain is built from TRBV7-3 and TRBJ2-2; TRBD2 matches 11 bases. J was trimmed by 5 bases and V by 1 base; bases with no gene match: 6. The CDR3 length is 17 residues. In germline, CDR1 is SGHTA, CDR2 FQGTGA. DNA for the CDR3: TGTGCCAGCAGCTTAAAGGGCCGACTAGCGGGGACCGGGGAGCTGTTTTTT. Protein: CASSLKGRLAGTGELFF.